One sample yielded the 27 T cell receptor beta chains listed below, sequenced in a study of T cells in Graves' hyperthyroidism and ophthalmopathy. Researchers took RNA transcripts and amplified the TCR beta CDR3 regions from them. The TCR CDR3 was amplified in a first-round RT-PCR using the HTBI primer set. One entry per CDR3 protein results from TCRdb running MiXCR on the multiplex PCR reads. Of approximately 870,000 distinct CDR3 sequences in the sample, about 38% are singletons; the top ten hold more than 7%. Specimen: blood. Source of these receptors: a man younger than 30 with Graves' hyperthyroidism.

The chain joins TRBV7-9 to TRBJ2-3; D is perhaps TRBD2 (6 bases). V was trimmed by 5 bases and J by 6 bases, leaving 18 bases between them. The CDR3 loop spans 15 amino acids. The germline gives CDR1 SEHNR, CDR2 FQNEAQ (reference sequence). CDR3 nucleotide sequence: TGTGCCAGCAGCCACGTGATCGGGAGCGGGGATACGCAGTATTTT. Protein sequence: CASSHVIGSGDTQYF.

This chain connects TRBV25-1 to TRBJ1-4; D is ambiguous. Germline lookup yields CDR1 MGHDK and CDR2 SYGVNS. This CDR3 region has 13 residues. Trimming left V 8 bases short and J 7 bases short, with 14 bases between. CDR3 loop: CASVRDVGEKLFF. For the CDR3, the DNA is TGTGCCAGCGTTAGAGACGTGGGTGAAAAACTGTTTTTT.

The rearrangement links TRBV5-1 to TRBJ1-1; D unclear. V was shortened by 4 bases and J by 3 bases, with 13 bases between the two germline ends. Germline values: CDR1 SGHRS, CDR2 YFSETQ. There are 14 residues in the CDR3. This CDR3 is CASSPLQLDTEAFF. The DNA of the CDR3 is TGCGCCAGCAGCCCCCTACAGCTGGACACTGAAGCTTTCTTT.

This clonotype came up many times. V and J are TRBV12-3 or TRBV12-4 and TRBJ1-2, with no clear D. CDR3 length: 11 residues. V shed 6 bases and J shed 8 bases, with 10 bases lying between them. The DNA for the CDR3 is TGTGCCAGCAGCTCCGACGGCGGCTACACCTTC. Its protein product is CASSSDGGYTF.

The chain is built from TRBV15 and TRBJ1-1; D possibly corresponds to TRBD1 (6 bases). V lost 3 bases, J lost 0 bases, and 14 bases lay in between. CDR3 length: 16 amino acids. The V gene's germline CDR1 is LNHNV and CDR2 YYDKDF (reference sequence). CDR3 nucleotides: TGTGCCACCAGCAGCTGGCCAGGGGACCTGAACACTGAAGCTTTCTTT. This sequence encodes CATSSWPGDLNTEAFF.

This clonotype was picked up a small number of times. The chain couples TRBV7-8 to TRBJ2-2, with 7 bases lining up with TRBD1. This CDR3 is built from 16 residues. With 4 bases clipped from V and 7 bases from J, the junction kept 12 bases outside the gene matches. Germline CDR1 SGHVS, CDR2 FQNEAQ. Here the CDR3 DNA reads TGTGCCAGCAGCTCGGGACAGACCTACTACGGCGGGGAGCTGTTTTTT. This translates into CASSSGQTYYGGELFF.

A few counts support this clonotype. The V call is TRBV6-5, the J call TRBJ1-4; 7 positions agree with TRBD1. This CDR3 is 13 amino acids long. J was trimmed by 7 bases and V by 5 bases; bases with no gene match: 4. Germline V lookup: CDR1 MNHEY, CDR2 SVGAGI. The CDR3 DNA is TGTGCCAGCAGTGACAGGGATCCTGAAAAACTGTTTTTT. This gives the protein CASSDRDPEKLFF.

Concerning this clonotype: This may come from a read error, since a much larger clone is one base off. This sequence joins TRBV7-9 and TRBJ1-1; D is undetermined. CDR3 length: 13 amino acids. The germline CDR1 and CDR2 sequences are SEHNR and FQNEAQ (reference sequence). CDR3 DNA sequence: TGTGCCAGCAGCGATGAAATGAACACTGAAGCTTCCTTT. Translation: CASSDEMNTEASF.

The V gene is TRBV6-5, the J gene TRBJ1-4; a weak D match, TRBD1 (6 bases). CDR3 length equals 12 residues. Germline V gene sequence: CDR1 MNHEY, CDR2 SVGAGI. V was clipped by 8 bases and J by 8 bases, with 12 bases between them. CDR3 in DNA: TGTGCCAGCGAGGAGGGGGACGAAAAACTGTTTTTT. The encoded protein is CASEEGDEKLFF.

The rearrangement uses TRBV20-1 and TRBJ2-2; TRBD2 aligns across 8 bases. This CDR3 has 14 residues. Germline CDR1 reads DFQATT; CDR2 reads SNEGSKA (reference sequence). Losses at the gene ends were 4 bases for V and 7 bases for J; bases not matched to a gene: 8. The CDR3 sequence: CSAIDSGAGGELFF. CDR3 coding DNA: TGCAGTGCTATCGATAGCGGGGCCGGCGGGGAGCTGTTTTTT.

V is TRBV25-1 and J is TRBJ1-1; a possible D gene is TRBD1 (6 bases). V was clipped by 6 bases and J by 7 bases, with 18 bases between them. This CDR3 comprises 14 residues. CDR1 is MGHDK and CDR2 is SYGVNS in the germline V gene. This CDR3 reads CASRQAGGAGEAFF. The CDR3 DNA is TGTGCCAGCAGACAGGCCGGGGGGGCCGGTGAAGCTTTCTTT.

The rearrangement uses TRBV5-4 and TRBJ1-5; D call uncertain. V was shortened by 7 bases and J by 0 bases, with 8 bases between the two germline ends. The germline V gene has CDR1 SGHNT and CDR2 YYREEE (reference sequence). CDR3 size: 13 residues. The CDR3 DNA sequence: TGTGCCAGCGGCTGGGATAGCAATCAGCCCCAGCATTTT. It is translated as CASGWDSNQPQHF.

As regards this clonotype: A clone one base away is much larger, so this may be a read error. V and J are TRBV24-1 and TRBJ2-5, with 10 bases matching TRBD2. Germline CDR1 reads KGHDR; CDR2 reads SFDVKD. This CDR3 comprises 16 residues. V lost 1 base to trimming and J lost 7 bases; unmatched junction nucleotides: 8. CDR3 loop: CATSDFTSGEPGTQYF. CDR3 DNA: TGTGCCACCAGTGATTTTACTAGCGGGGAGCCAGGGACCCAGTACTTC.

Regarding this clonotype: This may stem from a read error, because a much larger clone lies one nucleotide away. The chain couples TRBV20-1 to TRBJ2-5, with unresolved D. Trimming took 5 bases from V and 0 from J, leaving 7 bases between them. This CDR3 region has 12 residues. Germline V gene data show CDR1 as DFQATT and CDR2 as SNEGSKA (reference sequence). The CDR3: CSAGKDQETQYF. The DNA for the CDR3 is TGCAGTGCTGGAAAGGACCAAGAGACCCAGTACTTC.

Ten or more counts support this clonotype. This chain connects TRBV29-1 to TRBJ2-5; 9 bases are a match to TRBD2. This CDR3 spans 16 amino acids. Unmatched junction bases numbered 15, after V lost 8 bases and J lost 2 bases. CDR1 is SQVTM and CDR2 is ANQGSEA in the germline V gene. The CDR3: CSLSGRTSARQETQYF. Here the CDR3 DNA reads TGCAGCCTCTCCGGGAGGACTAGCGCCAGACAAGAGACCCAGTACTTC.

This clonotype was seen more than once but under ten times. The rearrangement uses TRBV2 and TRBJ2-2, with D possibly being TRBD1 (7 bases). The V and J ends lost 2 bases and 5 bases respectively, with 15 bases between them. The CDR3 runs to 16 residues. Germline loops: CDR1 SNHLY, CDR2 FYNNEI. The CDR3 sequence: CASSEPAGGGTGELFF. The CDR3 nucleotides are TGTGCCAGCAGTGAACCGGCAGGGGGAGGTACCGGGGAGCTGTTTTTT.

The V call is TRBV24-1, the J call TRBJ2-2, with 11 bases identical to TRBD2. This CDR3 is 18 amino acids long. After removal of 0 bases from V and 1 base from J, the junction contained 3 bases not matched to a gene. Germline CDR1 KGHDR, CDR2 SFDVKD. CDR3 sequence (DNA): TGTGCCACCAGTGATTTGCTAGCGGGAGGCTTGAACACCGGGGAGCTGTTTTTT. Encoded protein: CATSDLLAGGLNTGELFF.

This clonotype was counted only a few times. The chain couples TRBV7-2 to TRBJ2-7, with 7 bases aligning to TRBD2. CDR3 length: 16 amino acids. The germline gives CDR1 SGHTA, CDR2 FQGNSA. The V segment lost 0 bases and the J segment 7 bases; nucleotides outside the gene matches: 12. CDR3 DNA: TGTGCCAGCAGCTTAGCTTTGGCGGGAGTTATAGGAGAGCAGTACTTC. This gives the protein CASSLALAGVIGEQYF. The complete variable domain, with remaining parts taken from reference TRBV7-2 and TRBJ2-7, reads GAGVSQSPSNKVTEKGKDVELRCDPISGHTALYWYRQSLGQGLEFLIYFQGNSAPDKSGLPSDRFSAERTGGSVSTLTIQRTQQEDSAVYLCASSLALAGVIGEQYFGPGTRLTVT.

The gene calls are TRBV9 and TRBJ2-4, with D tentatively TRBD1 (5 bases). Trimming took off 1 base at V and 0 bases at J, with 8 bases between the two ends. Germline V lookup: CDR1 SGDLS, CDR2 YYNGEE. This CDR3 region has 15 residues. The CDR3 DNA is TGTGCCAGCAGCGTACAGGGAAAAGCCAAAAACATTCAGTACTTC. Translating it yields CASSVQGKAKNIQYF.

This clonotype has at least ten counts. The chain combines TRBV12-3 or TRBV12-4 with TRBJ2-5, with 9 bases fitting TRBD1. With V trimmed by 5 bases and J by 7 bases, 8 bases remained unmatched. The CDR3 has 14 residues. CDR3 region: CASSGTGKDRTQYF. The DNA of the CDR3 is TGTGCCAGCAGTGGGACAGGGAAGGATCGGACCCAGTACTTC.

This clonotype was seen more than once but under ten times. The chain employs TRBV7-8 and TRBJ2-5; TRBD2 matches at 10 bases. The V gene end was trimmed by 8 bases and the J gene end by 5 bases; junction bases not matched to a gene: 8. Germline lookup yields CDR1 SGHVS and CDR2 FQNEAQ. This CDR3 contains 14 residues. The CDR3 DNA is TGTGCCAGCCGAATAGCGGGAGGCCCTGAGACCCAGTACTTC. It encodes CASRIAGGPETQYF.

The rearrangement joins TRBV9 to TRBJ2-5; 9 nucleotides match TRBD1. Germline V gene lookup returns CDR1 SGDLS and CDR2 YYNGEE. V lost 3 bases to trimming and J lost 5 bases; unmatched junction nucleotides: 11. This CDR3 spans 16 amino acids. CDR3 DNA: TGTGCCAGCAGCGAGAAGACAGGGGGTCCTTCGGAGACCCAGTACTTC. Its translation is CASSEKTGGPSETQYF.

J is TRBJ1-2 and V is TRBV10-3; TRBD1 agrees at 7 bases. The CDR3 has 13 residues. Germline values: CDR1 ENHRY, CDR2 SYGVKD. V dropped 0 bases and J dropped 10; count of bases not matched to a gene: 5. CDR3 sequence reads: CAISESMKGAYTF. Written as DNA, the CDR3 is TGTGCCATCAGTGAGTCGATGAAGGGGGCCTACACCTTC.

This clonotype was detected ten times or more. This chain connects TRBV20-1 to TRBJ2-2; TRBD1 matches at 9 bases. This CDR3 is 12 amino acids long. Germline CDR1 and CDR2: DFQATT and SNEGSKA (reference sequence). Trimming at V came to 6 bases and at J to 6 bases, leaving 2 bases not matched to a gene. CDR3 loop: CSAWTGAGELFF. The DNA for the CDR3 is TGCAGTGCGTGGACAGGGGCCGGGGAGCTGTTTTTT.

This clonotype was counted a single time. A much bigger clone sits one base away, suggesting this may be a read error. The chain is built from TRBV5-4 and TRBJ2-5, with TRBD2 matching over 9 bases. The germline CDR1 and CDR2 sequences are SGHNT and YYREEE (reference sequence). The CDR3 loop spans 15 amino acids. The CDR3 is CASSLGRGGLETRYF. The CDR3 DNA follows: TGTGCCAGCAGCTTGGGGCGGGGGGGTTTAGAGACCCGGTACTTC.

This clonotype was detected a few times. This chain links TRBV10-3 with TRBJ1-5, with a tentative D call TRBD1 (5 bases). In germline, CDR1 is ENHRY, CDR2 SYGVKD. The CDR3 extends over 14 amino acids. The CDR3 nucleotides read TGTGCTTCTCGTAGGGGTTACGGCGATCAGCCCCAGCATTTT. Encoded protein: CASRRGYGDQPQHF.

The V gene is TRBV5-1, the J gene TRBJ2-7; 9 positions agree with TRBD1. Germline values: CDR1 SGHRS, CDR2 YFSETQ. The CDR3 runs 14 residues. With V trimmed by 5 bases and J by 5 bases, 8 bases remained unmatched. CDR3: CASRAGTGLDEQYF. CDR3 coding DNA: TGCGCCAGCAGAGCCGGGACAGGGCTTGACGAGCAGTACTTC.